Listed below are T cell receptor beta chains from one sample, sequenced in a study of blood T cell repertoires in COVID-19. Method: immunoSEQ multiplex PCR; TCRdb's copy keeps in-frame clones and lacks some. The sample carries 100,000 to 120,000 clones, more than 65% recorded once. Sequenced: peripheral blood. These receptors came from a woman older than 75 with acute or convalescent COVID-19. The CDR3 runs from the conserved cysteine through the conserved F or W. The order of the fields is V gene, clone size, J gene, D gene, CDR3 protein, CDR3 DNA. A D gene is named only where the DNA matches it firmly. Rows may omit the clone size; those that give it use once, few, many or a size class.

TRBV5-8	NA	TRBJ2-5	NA	CASGRGGGRLQETQYF	TGTGCCAGCGGGAGGGGGGGTGGTCGCCTCCAAGAGACCCAGTACTTC
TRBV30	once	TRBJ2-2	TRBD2	CAHTRASGGAGGELFF	TGTGCCCACACTCGGGCTAGCGGGGGGGCCGGCGGGGAGCTGTTTTTT
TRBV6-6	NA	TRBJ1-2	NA	CASSYGTPYGYTF	TGTGCCAGCAGTTACGGGACACCTTATGGCTACACCTTC
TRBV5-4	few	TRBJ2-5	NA	CASSSRARQETQYF	TGTGCCAGCAGCTCCAGGGCACGCCAAGAGACCCAGTACTTC
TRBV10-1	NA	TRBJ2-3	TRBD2	CASSELSGITDTQYF	TGCGCCAGCAGTGAGTTGAGCGGGATCACAGATACGCAGTATTTT
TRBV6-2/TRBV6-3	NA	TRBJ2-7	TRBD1	CASSRPGQGAPYEQYF	TGTGCCAGCAGCCGCCCTGGACAGGGGGCGCCTTACGAGCAGTACTTC
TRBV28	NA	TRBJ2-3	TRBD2	CASSQPGLSTDTQYF	TGTGCCAGCAGTCAACCGGGACTATCCACAGATACGCAGTATTTT
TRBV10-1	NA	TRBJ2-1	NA	CASSEEAWNEQFF	TGCGCCAGCAGTGAGGAGGCATGGAATGAGCAGTTCTTC
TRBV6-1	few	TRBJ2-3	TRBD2	CASSARPSGTSGTDTQYF	TGTGCCAGCAGTGCCCGACCCTCCGGGACTAGCGGCACAGATACGCAGTATTTT
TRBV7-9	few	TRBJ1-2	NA	CASSFSEGPLTFTF	TGTGCCAGCAGCTTTTCTGAGGGCCCACTCACATTTACCTTC
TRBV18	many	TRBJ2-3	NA	CASSPPGSRTDTQYF	TGTGCCAGCTCACCGCCGGGATCCCGAACAGATACGCAGTATTTT
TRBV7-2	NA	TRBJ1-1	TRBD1	CASSSQGGNTEAFF	TGTGCCAGCAGCTCCCAGGGGGGGAACACTGAAGCTTTCTTT
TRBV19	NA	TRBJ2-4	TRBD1	CASRTDRGGGIQYF	TGTGCCAGTAGGACCGACAGGGGCGGAGGCATTCAGTACTTC
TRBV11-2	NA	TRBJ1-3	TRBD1	CASRPWDSRGNTIYF	TGTGCCAGCAGACCCTGGGACAGTCGAGGAAACACCATATATTTT
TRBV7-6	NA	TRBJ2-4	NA	CASSLRTELAKNIQYF	TGTGCCAGCAGCCTTAGGACAGAGTTAGCCAAAAACATTCAGTACTTC
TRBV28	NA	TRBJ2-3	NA	CASSLAGRSTDTQYF	TGTGCCAGCAGTTTAGCGGGCAGAAGCACAGATACGCAGTATTTT
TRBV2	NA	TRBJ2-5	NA	CASRRDTGTQYF	TGTGCCAGTCGACGGGACACGGGGACCCAGTACTTC
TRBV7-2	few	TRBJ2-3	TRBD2	CASSLVWTGGYTDTQYF	TGTGCCAGCAGCTTAGTTTGGACGGGAGGTTACACAGATACGCAGTATTTT
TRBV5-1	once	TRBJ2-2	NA	CASSLGQNTGELFF	TGCGCCAGCAGCTTGGGACAGAACACCGGGGAGCTGTTTTTT
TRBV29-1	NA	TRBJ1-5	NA	CSVAGQTNQPQHF	TGCAGCGTTGCAGGACAGACCAATCAGCCCCAGCATTTT
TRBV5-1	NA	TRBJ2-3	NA	CASSLDRGTDTQYF	TGCGCCAGCAGCTTGGACAGGGGCACAGATACGCAGTATTTT
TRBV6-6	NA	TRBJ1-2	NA	CASSRAGDNYGYTF	TGTGCCAGCAGCAGGGCAGGGGACAACTATGGCTACACCTTC
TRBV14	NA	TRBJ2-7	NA	CASSRARTGLFEQYF	TGTGCCAGCAGCCGGGCCAGGACGGGGTTGTTCGAGCAGTACTTC
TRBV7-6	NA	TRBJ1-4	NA	CASSLAGAAINEKLFF	TGTGCCAGCAGCTTAGCGGGGGCGGCAATTAATGAAAAACTGTTTTTT
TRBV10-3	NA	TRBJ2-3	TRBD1	CAISESGAGGADTQYF	TGTGCCATCAGTGAGTCTGGGGCAGGGGGCGCAGATACGCAGTATTTT
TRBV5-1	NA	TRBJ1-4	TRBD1	CASSLGTGENEKLFF	TGCGCCAGCAGCTTAGGGACAGGGGAGAATGAAAAACTGTTTTTT
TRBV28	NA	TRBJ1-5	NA	CASSKLSTNSNQPQHF	TGTGCCAGCAGCAAACTTAGTACCAATAGCAATCAGCCCCAGCATTTT
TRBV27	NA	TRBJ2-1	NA	CASSLLQGYNEQFF	TGTGCCAGCAGTTTACTACAGGGATACAATGAGCAGTTCTTC
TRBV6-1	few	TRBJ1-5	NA	CASSEGGVLQPQHF	TGTGCCAGCAGTGAAGGCGGAGTTCTCCAGCCCCAGCATTTT
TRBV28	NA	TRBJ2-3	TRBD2	CASSNSGRARGTDTQYF	TGTGCCAGCTCGAATAGCGGGAGGGCCCGGGGCACAGATACGCAGTATTTT
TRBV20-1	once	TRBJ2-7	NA	CSAKTVDKQYF	TGCAGTGCAAAGACAGTTGACAAGCAGTACTTC
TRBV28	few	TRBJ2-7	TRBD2	CASSSPGGGSGRLYEQYF	TGTGCCAGCAGTTCCCCGGGGGGGGGTAGCGGGAGATTGTACGAGCAGTACTTC
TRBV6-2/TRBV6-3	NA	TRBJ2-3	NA	CASSRRDGSTDTQYF	TGTGCCAGCAGCCGGCGGGACGGTAGCACAGATACGCAGTATTTT
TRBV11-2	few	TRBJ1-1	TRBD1	CASSLDNTRTGARNTEAFF	TGTGCCAGCAGCTTAGATAATACCCGGACAGGGGCTAGAAACACTGAAGCTTTCTTT
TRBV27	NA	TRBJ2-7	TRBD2	CASSSLRTSGSHEQYF	TGTGCCAGCAGTTCCCTCAGGACTAGCGGGAGCCACGAGCAGTACTTC
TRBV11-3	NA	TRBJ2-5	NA	CASSLAGGETQYF	TGTGCCAGCAGCTTAGCCGGCGGAGAGACCCAGTACTTC
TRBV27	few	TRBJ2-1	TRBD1	CASRLRQGDYNEQFF	TGTGCCAGCAGGCTAAGACAGGGGGATTACAATGAGCAGTTCTTC
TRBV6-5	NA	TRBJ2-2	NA	CASRRTVANTGELFF	TGTGCCAGCAGGAGGACAGTGGCGAACACCGGGGAGCTGTTTTTT
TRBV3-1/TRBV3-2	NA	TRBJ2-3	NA	CASSPGITSTDTQYF	TGTGCCAGCAGTCCCGGGATCACAAGCACAGATACGCAGTATTTT
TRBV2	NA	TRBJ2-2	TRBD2	CASSDLAGVTGELFF	TGTGCCAGCAGTGATTTAGCGGGAGTTACCGGGGAGCTGTTTTTT
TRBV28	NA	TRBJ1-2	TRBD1	CASSPTGVSGYTF	TGTGCCAGCAGTCCCACAGGGGTATCGGGCTACACCTTC
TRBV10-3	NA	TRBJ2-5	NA	CAISGAQRETQYF	TGTGCCATCAGTGGGGCCCAAAGGGAGACCCAGTACTTC
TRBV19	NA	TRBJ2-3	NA	CASSPARGSTQYF	TGTGCCAGTAGTCCTGCCCGAGGTAGTACGCAGTATTTT
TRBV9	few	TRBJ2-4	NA	CASSVSPRLAKNIQYF	TGTGCCAGCAGCGTATCGCCTCGGTTAGCCAAAAACATTCAGTACTTC
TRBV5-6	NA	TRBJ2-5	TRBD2	CASTPGGGETQYF	TGTGCCAGCACCCCCGGGGGGGGAGAGACCCAGTACTTC
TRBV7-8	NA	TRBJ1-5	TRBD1	CASSPRGPPTSNQPQHF	TGTGCCAGCAGCCCTAGGGGGCCCCCCACGAGCAATCAGCCCCAGCATTTT
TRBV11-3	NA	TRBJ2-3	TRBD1	CASSLDGTGGAGWDTQYF	TGTGCCAGCAGCTTAGATGGAACAGGGGGCGCAGGTTGGGATACGCAGTATTTT
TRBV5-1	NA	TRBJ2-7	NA	CASRGEYEQYF	TGCGCCAGCCGGGGAGAATACGAGCAGTACTTC
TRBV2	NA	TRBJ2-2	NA	CASTLGGAPTGELFF	TGTGCCAGCACCCTAGGTGGCGCGCCCACCGGGGAGCTGTTTTTT
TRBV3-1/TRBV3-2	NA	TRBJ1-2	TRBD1	CASSLGTGAYYGYTF	TGTGCCAGCAGCCTTGGGACAGGGGCCTACTATGGCTACACCTTC
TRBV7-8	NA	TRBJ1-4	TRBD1	CASSLRQGSEKLFF	TGTGCCAGCAGCTTAAGACAGGGAAGTGAAAAACTGTTTTTT
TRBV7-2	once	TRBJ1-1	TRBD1	CASSVTGTGGTTEAFF	TGTGCCAGCAGCGTCACCGGGACAGGGGGGACCACTGAAGCTTTCTTT
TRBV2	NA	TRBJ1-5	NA	CASSEPTWRSNQPQHF	TGTGCCAGCAGTGAGCCCACCTGGAGGTCCAATCAGCCCCAGCATTTT
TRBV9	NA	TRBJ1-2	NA	CASSVLGLSDYGYTF	TGTGCCAGCAGCGTACTTGGGCTCTCGGACTATGGCTACACCTTC
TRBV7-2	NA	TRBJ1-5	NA	CASSSSRGVQPQHF	TGTGCCAGCAGCTCCTCGCGGGGGGTTCAGCCCCAGCATTTT
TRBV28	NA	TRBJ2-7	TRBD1	CASSNRDRPYEQYF	TGTGCCAGCAGTAACCGGGACAGACCTTACGAGCAGTACTTC
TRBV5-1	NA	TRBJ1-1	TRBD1	CASSLVPRQGNTEAFF	TGCGCCAGCAGCTTGGTCCCCCGACAGGGTAACACTGAAGCTTTCTTT